This TCR beta chain is from a study of CD8 T cells in ankylosing spondylitis. Using its own MiXCR run on the 5' RACE reads, TCRdb lists one record per CDR3 protein. The repertoire holds some 840,000 distinct CDR3 sequences, with 12% as singletons. Study-wide results and caveats: Ankylosing spondylitis blood seemed to carry a telltale TCR beta motif made of several highly homologous variants. Some of the motif variants had earlier been found in reactive arthritis patients' fluid and blood. Disease-linked clones, CD8+, were relatively rare in peripheral blood. Reportedly, matched ankylosing spondylitis synovial fluid was significantly enriched for disease-linked clones.

Looked up from germline, CDR1 is DFQATT and CDR2 is SNEGSKA (reference sequence). CDR3 length equals 15 residues. Between the trimmed V and J ends, which lost 5 bases and 2 bases, there was a span of 19 bases. This clonotype was seen many times. As yet, its antigen is unknown. Sequences were obtained from blood, either unsorted or a sorted T cell fraction (not recorded which). The TCR sequence derives from a male donor with ankylosing spondylitis. The chain joins TRBV20-1 to TRBJ2-7; D could derive from TRBD1 or TRBD2 (5 bases each). In nucleotides, the CDR3 is TGCAGTGCTCTTAGGACCCGGGACGGAGCCTACGAGCAGTACTTC. Translation: CSALRTRDGAYEQYF.